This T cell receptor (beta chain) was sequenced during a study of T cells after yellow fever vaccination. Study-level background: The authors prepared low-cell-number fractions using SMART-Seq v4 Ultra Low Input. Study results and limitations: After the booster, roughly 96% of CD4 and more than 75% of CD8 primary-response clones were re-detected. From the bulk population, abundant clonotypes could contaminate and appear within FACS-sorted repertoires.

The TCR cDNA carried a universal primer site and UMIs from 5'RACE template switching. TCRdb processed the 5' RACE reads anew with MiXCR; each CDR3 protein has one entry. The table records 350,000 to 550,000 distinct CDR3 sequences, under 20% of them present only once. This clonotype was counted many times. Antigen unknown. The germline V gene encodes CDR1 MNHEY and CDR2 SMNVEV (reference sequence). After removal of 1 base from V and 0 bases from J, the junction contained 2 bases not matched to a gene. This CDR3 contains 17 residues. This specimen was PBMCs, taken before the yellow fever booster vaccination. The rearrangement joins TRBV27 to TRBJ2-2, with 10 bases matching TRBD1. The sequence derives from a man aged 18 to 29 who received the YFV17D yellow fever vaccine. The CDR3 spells CASSLLGTGANTGELFF. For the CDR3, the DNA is TGTGCCAGCAGTTTATTAGGGACAGGGGCGAACACCGGGGAGCTGTTTTTT.